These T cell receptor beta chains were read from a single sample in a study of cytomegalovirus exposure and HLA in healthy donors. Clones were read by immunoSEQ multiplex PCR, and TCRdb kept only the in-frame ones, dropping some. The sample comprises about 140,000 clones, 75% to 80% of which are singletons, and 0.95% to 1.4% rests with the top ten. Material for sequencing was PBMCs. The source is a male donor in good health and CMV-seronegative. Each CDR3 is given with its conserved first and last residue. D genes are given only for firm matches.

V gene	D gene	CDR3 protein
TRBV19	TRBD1	CASSGGTGGGEQYF
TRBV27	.	CASRLVSGPQHF
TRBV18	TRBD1	CASSQDRGREQYF
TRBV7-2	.	CASSLSLHRNYEQYF
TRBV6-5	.	CASKDSSRYEQYF
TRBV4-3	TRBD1	CASSQTRGTGPKNIQYF
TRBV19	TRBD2	CASSLAGGRTGELFF
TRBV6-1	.	CASSLTGNQPQHF
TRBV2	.	CASSEGGHYGYTF
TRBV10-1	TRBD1	CATPKPGQGHF
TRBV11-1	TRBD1	CASSFRDRGLPSNQPQHF
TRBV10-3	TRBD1	CAISKTGSTEAFF
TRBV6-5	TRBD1	CASRTGTGNSPLHF
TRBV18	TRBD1	CASSGDRNMNTEAFF
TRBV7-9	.	CASSLGGPQDTQYF
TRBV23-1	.	CASSQFERVGTNEKLFF
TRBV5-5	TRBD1	CASSSGQGSYNEQFF
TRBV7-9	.	CASSLDRLLNEKLFF
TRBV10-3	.	CAISEWRYGYTF
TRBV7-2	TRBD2	CASSLAGGPHLFF
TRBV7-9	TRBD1	CASSLAPRDRAMSREQFF
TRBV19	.	CASKKQGTYGYTF
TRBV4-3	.	CASSLPGSGGELFF
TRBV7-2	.	CASSLMGSTGSGADTQYF
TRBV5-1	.	CASSLGGREQYF
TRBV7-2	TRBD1	CASSVRTGHGNTIYF
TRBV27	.	CASSLSRVSGELFF
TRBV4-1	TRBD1	CASSQRTGFSGNTIYF